This is a list of T cell receptor beta chains from one sample in a study of T cell clones after liver transplantation. Using immunoSEQ multiplex PCR, the repertoire was profiled, and TCRdb retains in-frame clones only, with some absent. The sample holds under 35,000 clones, around 95% seen once. The specimen was CD8+ T cells from blood, collected 12 months after liver transplant. These receptors were obtained from a human patient who received a liver transplant. Some T cells may arise from the graft donor. CDR3s include the opening cysteine and the closing phenylalanine or tryptophan. Each record gives: clone size, V gene, D gene, J gene, CDR3 protein, CDR3 DNA. A D gene is named only where the DNA matches it firmly. Only some rows state a clone size, as once, few, many or a class for expanded clones.

once	TRBV6-5	NA	TRBJ2-7	CASSYSAGFTSYEQYF	TGTGCCAGCAGTTACTCGGCAGGATTTACCTCCTACGAGCAGTACTTC
NA	TRBV19	NA	TRBJ1-1	CASRELQAAGSNTEAFF	TGTGCCAGTAGAGAGCTCCAGGCTGCGGGGTCCAACACTGAAGCTTTCTTT
NA	TRBV7-9	NA	TRBJ2-3	CASSPQTGPLLTDTQYF	TGTGCCAGCAGCCCGCAGACAGGACCGCTACTCACAGATACGCAGTATTTT
NA	TRBV11-3	NA	TRBJ2-1	CASSLAGYNNEQFF	TGTGCCAGCAGCTTAGCGGGTTATAACAATGAGCAGTTCTTC
NA	TRBV2	NA	TRBJ2-7	CASRFTAYEQYF	TGTGCCAGCAGGTTCACAGCCTACGAGCAGTACTTC
NA	TRBV6-1	TRBD2	TRBJ2-7	CASREPGLANEQYF	TGTGCCAGCAGAGAACCGGGACTAGCGAACGAGCAGTACTTC
NA	TRBV10-3	NA	TRBJ2-2	CAISVPRNTGELFF	TGTGCCATCAGTGTTCCGCGGAACACCGGGGAGCTGTTTTTT
NA	TRBV2	NA	TRBJ2-7	CASGGRGYEQYF	TGTGCCAGCGGAGGAAGAGGCTACGAGCAGTACTTC
once	TRBV6-1	TRBD1	TRBJ2-7	CALWDRRHSYEQYF	TGTGCCCTTTGGGACAGGCGACATTCCTACGAGCAGTACTTC
NA	TRBV27	NA	TRBJ1-6	CASCPGGYNSPLHF	TGTGCCAGCTGCCCCGGGGGGTATAATTCACCCCTCCACTTT